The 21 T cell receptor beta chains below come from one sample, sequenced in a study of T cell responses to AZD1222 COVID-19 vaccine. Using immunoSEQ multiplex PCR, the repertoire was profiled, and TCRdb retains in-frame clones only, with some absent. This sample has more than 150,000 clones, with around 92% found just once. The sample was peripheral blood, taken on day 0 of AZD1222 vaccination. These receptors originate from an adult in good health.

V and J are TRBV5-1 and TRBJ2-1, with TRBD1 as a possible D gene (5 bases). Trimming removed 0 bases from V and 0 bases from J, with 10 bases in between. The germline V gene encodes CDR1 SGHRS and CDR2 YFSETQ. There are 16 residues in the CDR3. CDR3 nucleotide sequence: TGCGCCAGCAGCTTGGGACAGCCCAGCTCCTACAATGAGCAGTTCTTC. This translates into CASSLGQPSSYNEQFF.

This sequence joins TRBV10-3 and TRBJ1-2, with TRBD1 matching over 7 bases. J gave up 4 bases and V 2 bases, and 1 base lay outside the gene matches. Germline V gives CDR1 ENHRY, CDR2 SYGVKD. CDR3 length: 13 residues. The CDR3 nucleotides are TGTGCCATCAGTGAGGGGACAGCCTATGGCTACACCTTC. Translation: CAISEGTAYGYTF.

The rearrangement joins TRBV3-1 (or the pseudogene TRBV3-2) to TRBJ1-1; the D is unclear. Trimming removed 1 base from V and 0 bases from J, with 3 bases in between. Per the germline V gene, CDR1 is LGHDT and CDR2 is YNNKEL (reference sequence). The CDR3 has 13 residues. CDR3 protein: CASSQVLNTEAFF. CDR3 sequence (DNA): TGTGCCAGCAGCCAAGTCCTGAACACTGAAGCTTTCTTT.

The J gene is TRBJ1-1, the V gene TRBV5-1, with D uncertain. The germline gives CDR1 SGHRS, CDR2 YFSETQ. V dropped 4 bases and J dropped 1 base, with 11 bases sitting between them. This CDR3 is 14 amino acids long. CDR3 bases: TGCGCCAGCAGCCGGGCAGTAGAGAACACTGAAGCTTTCTTT. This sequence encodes CASSRAVENTEAFF.

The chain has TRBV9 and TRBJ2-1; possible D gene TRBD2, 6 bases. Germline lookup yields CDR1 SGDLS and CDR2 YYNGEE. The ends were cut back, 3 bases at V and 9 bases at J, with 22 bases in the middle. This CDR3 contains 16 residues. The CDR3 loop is CASSARDPGAVVEQFF. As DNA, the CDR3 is TGTGCCAGCAGCGCACGAGATCCGGGAGCTGTTGTTGAGCAGTTCTTC.

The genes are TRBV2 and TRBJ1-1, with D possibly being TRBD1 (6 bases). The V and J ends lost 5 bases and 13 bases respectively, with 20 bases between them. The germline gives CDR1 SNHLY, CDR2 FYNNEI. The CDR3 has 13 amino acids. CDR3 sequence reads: CASSWGPLAGCFF. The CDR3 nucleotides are TGTGCCAGCAGTTGGGGGCCCCTCGCGGGGTGTTTCTTT.

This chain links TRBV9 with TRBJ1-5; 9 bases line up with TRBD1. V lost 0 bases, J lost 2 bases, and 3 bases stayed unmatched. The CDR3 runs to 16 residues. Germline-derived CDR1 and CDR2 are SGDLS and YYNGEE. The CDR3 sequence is CASSVGTGAGNQPQHF. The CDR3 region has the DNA TGTGCCAGCAGCGTAGGGACAGGGGCGGGCAATCAGCCCCAGCATTTT.

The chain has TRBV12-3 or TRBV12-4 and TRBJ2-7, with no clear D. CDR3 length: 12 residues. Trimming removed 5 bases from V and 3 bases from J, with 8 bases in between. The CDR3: CASSGSYYEQYF. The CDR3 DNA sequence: TGTGCCAGCAGTGGATCATACTACGAGCAGTACTTC.

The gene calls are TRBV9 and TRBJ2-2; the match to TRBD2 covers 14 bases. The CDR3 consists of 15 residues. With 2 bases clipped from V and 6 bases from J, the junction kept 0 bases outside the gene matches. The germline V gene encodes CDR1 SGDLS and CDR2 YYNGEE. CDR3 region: CASSVGLAGAGELFF. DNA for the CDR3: TGTGCCAGCAGCGTGGGACTAGCGGGAGCCGGGGAGCTGTTTTTT.

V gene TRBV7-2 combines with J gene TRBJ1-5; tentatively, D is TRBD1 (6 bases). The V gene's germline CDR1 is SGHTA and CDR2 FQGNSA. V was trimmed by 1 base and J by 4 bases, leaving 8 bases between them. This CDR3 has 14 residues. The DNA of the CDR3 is TGTGCCAGCAGCTTAGGGGACACTAATCAGCCCCAGCATTTT. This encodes CASSLGDTNQPQHF.

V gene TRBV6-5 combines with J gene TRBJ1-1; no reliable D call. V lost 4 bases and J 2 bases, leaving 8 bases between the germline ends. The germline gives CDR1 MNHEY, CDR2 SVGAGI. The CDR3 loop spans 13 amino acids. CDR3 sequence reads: CASSSGPNTEAFF. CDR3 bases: TGTGCCAGCAGTTCCGGGCCTAACACTGAAGCTTTCTTT.

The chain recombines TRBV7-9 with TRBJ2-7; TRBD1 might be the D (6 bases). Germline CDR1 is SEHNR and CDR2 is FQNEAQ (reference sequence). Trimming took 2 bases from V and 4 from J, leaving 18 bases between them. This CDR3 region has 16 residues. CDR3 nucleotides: TGTGCCAGCAGCTTAACCCCGGGGCAGGGGATTTACGAGCAGTACGTC. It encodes CASSLTPGQGIYEQYV.

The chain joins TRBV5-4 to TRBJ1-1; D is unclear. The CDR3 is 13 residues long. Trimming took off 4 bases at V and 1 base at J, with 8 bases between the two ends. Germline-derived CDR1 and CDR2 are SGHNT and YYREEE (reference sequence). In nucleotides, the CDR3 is TGTGCCAGCAGCCCCTCCCCGAACACTGAAGCTTTCTTT. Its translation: CASSPSPNTEAFF.

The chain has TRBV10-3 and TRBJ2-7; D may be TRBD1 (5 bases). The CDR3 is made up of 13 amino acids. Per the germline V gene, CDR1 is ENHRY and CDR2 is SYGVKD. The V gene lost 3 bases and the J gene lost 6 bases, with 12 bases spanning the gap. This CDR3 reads CAISDQGSREQYF. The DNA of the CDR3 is TGTGCCATCAGTGACCAGGGATCCCGCGAGCAGTACTTC.

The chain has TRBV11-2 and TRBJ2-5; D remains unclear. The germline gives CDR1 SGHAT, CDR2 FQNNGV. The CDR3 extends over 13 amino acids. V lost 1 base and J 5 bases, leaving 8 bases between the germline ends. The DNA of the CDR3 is TGTGCCAGCAGCTTAGTGCTCGTGGAGACCCAGTACTTC. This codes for CASSLVLVETQYF.

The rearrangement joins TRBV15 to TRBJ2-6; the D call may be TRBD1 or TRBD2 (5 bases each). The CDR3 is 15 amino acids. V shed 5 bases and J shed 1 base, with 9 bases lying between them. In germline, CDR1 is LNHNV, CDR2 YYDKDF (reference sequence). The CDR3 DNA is TGTGCCACCAGCTATGGGGGTTCTGGGGCCAACGTCCTGACTTTC. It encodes CATSYGGSGANVLTF.

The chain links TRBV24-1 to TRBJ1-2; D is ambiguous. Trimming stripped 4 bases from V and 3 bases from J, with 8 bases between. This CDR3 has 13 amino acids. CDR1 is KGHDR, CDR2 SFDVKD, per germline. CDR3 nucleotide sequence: TGTGCCACCAGTGAAAACAGTTACTATGGCTACACCTTC. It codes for CATSENSYYGYTF.

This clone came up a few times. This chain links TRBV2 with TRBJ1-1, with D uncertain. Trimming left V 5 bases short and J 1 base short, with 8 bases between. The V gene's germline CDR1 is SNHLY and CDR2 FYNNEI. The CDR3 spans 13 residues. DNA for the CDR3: TGTGCCAGCAGTACATCACCGAACACTGAAGCTTTCTTT. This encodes CASSTSPNTEAFF.

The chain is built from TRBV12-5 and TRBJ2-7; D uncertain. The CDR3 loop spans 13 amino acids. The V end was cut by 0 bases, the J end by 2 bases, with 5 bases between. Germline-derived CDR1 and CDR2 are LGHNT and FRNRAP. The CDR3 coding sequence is TGTGCTAGTGGTTTGGTGATTACCTACGAGCAGTACTTC. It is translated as CASGLVITYEQYF. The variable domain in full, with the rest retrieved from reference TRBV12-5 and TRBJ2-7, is DARVTQTPRHKVTEMGQEVTMRCQPILGHNTVFWYRQTMMQGLELLAYFRNRAPLDDSGMPKDRFSAEMPDATLATLKIQPSEPRDSAVYFCASGLVITYEQYFGPGTRLTVT.

CDR3 in DNA: TGTGCCAGCAGCGAACCAGGGGGTTCTGGAAACACCATATATTTT. It encodes CASSEPGGSGNTIYF. This chain joins TRBV9 and TRBJ1-3; 7 bases map to TRBD1. CDR1 is SGDLS and CDR2 is YYNGEE in the germline V gene. The V segment lost 3 bases and the J segment 1 base; nucleotides outside the gene matches: 4. This CDR3 has 15 residues. The full variable domain, completed using reference TRBV9 and TRBJ1-3, is DSGVTQTPKHLITATGQRVTLRCSPRSGDLSVYWYQQSLDQGLQFLIQYYNGEERAKGNILERFSAQQFPDLHSELNLSSLELGDSALYFCASSEPGGSGNTIYFGEGSWLTVV.

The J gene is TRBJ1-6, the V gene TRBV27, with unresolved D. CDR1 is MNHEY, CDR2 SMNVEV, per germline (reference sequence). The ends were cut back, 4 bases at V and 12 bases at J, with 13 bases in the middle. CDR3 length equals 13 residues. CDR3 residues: CASSWTWDKPLHF. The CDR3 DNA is TGTGCCAGCAGTTGGACCTGGGATAAACCCCTCCACTTT.